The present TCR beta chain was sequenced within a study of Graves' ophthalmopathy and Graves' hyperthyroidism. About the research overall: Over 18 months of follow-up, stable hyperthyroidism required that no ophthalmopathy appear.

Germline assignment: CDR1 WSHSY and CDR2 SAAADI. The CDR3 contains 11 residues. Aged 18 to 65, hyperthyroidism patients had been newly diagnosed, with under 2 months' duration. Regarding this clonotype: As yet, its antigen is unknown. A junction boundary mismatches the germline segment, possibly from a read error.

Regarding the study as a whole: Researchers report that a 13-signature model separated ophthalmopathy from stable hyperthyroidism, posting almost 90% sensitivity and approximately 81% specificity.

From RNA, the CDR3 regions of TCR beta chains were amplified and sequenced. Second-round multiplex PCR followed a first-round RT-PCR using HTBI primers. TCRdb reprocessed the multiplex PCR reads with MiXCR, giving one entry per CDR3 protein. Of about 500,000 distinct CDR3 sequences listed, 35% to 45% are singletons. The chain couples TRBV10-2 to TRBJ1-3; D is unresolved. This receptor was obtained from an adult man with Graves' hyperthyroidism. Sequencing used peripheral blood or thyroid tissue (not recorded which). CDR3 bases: TGCGCCCGCAGCTCTGGAAACACCATATATTTT. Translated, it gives CARSSGNTIYF.